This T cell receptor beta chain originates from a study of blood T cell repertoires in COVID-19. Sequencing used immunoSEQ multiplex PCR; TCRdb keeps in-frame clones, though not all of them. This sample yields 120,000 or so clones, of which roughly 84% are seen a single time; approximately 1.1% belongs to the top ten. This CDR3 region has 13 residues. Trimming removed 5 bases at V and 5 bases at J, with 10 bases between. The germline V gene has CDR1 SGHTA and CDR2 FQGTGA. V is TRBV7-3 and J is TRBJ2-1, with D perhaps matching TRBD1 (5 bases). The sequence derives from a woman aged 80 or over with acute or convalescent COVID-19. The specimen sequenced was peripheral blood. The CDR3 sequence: CASSQARDNEQFF. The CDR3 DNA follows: TGTGCCAGCAGCCAGGCCAGGGACAATGAGCAGTTCTTC.